This TCR beta chain was sequenced during a study of cytomegalovirus exposure and HLA in healthy donors. Regarding the study as a whole: Many donors shared some public TCRs, even though most TCR sequences were rare.

The repertoire was sequenced with immunoSEQ multiplex PCR; TCRdb's copy has only in-frame clones and lacks some. The data show about 140,000 clones, just under 85% seen once. Trimming cost V 4 bases and J 3 bases, with 16 bases left between them. This CDR3 has 15 amino acids. Germline loops: CDR1 SGHAT, CDR2 FQNNGV. There are a few counts of this clone. Its antigen remains unknown. Sequenced material: PBMCs. V gene TRBV11-2 combines with J gene TRBJ2-7, with a possible D match to TRBD2 (5 bases). This receptor was obtained from a woman aged 30 to 39 in good health and CMV-seronegative. In DNA form, the CDR3 reads TGTGCCAGCAGCTCGACAACGGGGTGGATCTACGAGCAGTACTTC. Its translation: CASSSTTGWIYEQYF.